The following is a T cell receptor beta chain sequence with its context. The antigen is undetermined. These data are taken from a study of response to subunit inactivated influenza vaccine. Study findings and constraints: Every seasonal influenza vaccination brings in few new T cells, the authors suggested.

TCRdb passed the RT-PCR reads through MiXCR, listing each CDR3 protein once. The table shows about 570,000 distinct CDR3 sequences, with approximately 10% occurring only once. The V gene end was trimmed by 4 bases and the J gene end by 5 bases; junction bases not matched to a gene: 4. The CDR3 has 14 residues. CDR1 and CDR2 from the germline V gene are SGHRS and YFSETQ. Separately, the same data were catalogued under a study of T cells expressing NK-cell markers. This second report adds: For TCR beta, cDNA was produced by 5'RACE template switching with UMIs. Sorted CD3+CD56-NKG2C+, CD3+CD56+NKG2C- and CD3+CD56+NKG2C+ T cells were the source of the TCR beta repertoires. Dominant NKG2C+ clonotype frequencies of roughly 1.0-7.5% of CD8+ T cells were measured in over five donors. Among four donors, these clonotypes also ranked first in the CD3+CD56-NKG2C+ fraction.

The source of this sequence is a man in his fifties who received an inactivated influenza vaccine. V and J are TRBV5-1 and TRBJ1-1; 11 bases are shared with TRBD1. Here the sequenced sample was PBMCs from blood, taken on the day of vaccination. CDR3 DNA sequence: TGCGCCAGCAGCGGGGGACAGGGGGGAACTGAAGCTTTCTTT. Amino acid sequence: CASSGGQGGTEAFF.